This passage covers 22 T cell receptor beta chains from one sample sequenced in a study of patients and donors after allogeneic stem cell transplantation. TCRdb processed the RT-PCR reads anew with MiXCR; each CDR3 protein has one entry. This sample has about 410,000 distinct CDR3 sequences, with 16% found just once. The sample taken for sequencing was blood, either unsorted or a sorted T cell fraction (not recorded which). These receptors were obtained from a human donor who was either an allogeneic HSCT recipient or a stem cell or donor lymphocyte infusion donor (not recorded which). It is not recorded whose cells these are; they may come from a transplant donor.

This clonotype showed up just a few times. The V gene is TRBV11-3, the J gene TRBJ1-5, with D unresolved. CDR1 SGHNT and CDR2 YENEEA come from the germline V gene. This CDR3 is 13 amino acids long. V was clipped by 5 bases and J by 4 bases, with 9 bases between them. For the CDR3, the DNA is TGTGCCAGCAGCACCCAAAATAATCAGCCCCAGCATTTT. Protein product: CASSTQNNQPQHF.

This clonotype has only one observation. The CDR3 DNA follows: TGTGCCAGCAGCCACACCCGGGTCTCGGGGAGGAGGGAGCAGTACTTC. Translated: CASSHTRVSGRREQYF. The gene calls are TRBV3-1 and TRBJ2-7, with a possible D match to TRBD2 (6 bases). The germline V gene encodes CDR1 LGHDT and CDR2 YNNKEL (reference sequence). This CDR3 contains 16 residues. With 3 bases removed from V and 7 bases from J, the gap between germline ends came to 22 bases.

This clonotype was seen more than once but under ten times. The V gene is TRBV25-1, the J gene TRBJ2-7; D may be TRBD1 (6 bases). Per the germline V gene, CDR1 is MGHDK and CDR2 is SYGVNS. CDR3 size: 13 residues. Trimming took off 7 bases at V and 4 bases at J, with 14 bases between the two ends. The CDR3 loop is CASNEGDHYEQYF. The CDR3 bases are TGTGCCAGCAATGAGGGGGACCATTACGAGCAGTACTTC.

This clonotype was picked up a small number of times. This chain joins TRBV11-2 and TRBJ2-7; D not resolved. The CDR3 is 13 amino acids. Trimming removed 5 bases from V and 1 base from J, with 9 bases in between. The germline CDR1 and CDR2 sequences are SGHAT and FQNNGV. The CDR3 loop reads CASSPSFSYEQYF. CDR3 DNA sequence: TGTGCCAGCAGCCCGTCCTTTTCCTACGAGCAGTACTTC.

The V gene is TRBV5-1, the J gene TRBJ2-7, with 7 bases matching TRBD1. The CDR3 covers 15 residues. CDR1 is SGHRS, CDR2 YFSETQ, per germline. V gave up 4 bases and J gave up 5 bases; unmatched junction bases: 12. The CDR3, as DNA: TGCGCCAGCAGCGCATACAGGGGTCAAGCAGACGAGCAGTACTTC. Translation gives CASSAYRGQADEQYF.

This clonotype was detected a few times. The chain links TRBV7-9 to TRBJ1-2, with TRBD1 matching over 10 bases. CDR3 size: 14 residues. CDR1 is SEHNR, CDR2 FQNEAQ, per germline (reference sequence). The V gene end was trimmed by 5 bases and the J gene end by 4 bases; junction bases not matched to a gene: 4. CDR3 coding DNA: TGTGCCAGCAGCGCTGGGACAGGGGCCTATGGCTACACCTTC. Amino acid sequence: CASSAGTGAYGYTF.

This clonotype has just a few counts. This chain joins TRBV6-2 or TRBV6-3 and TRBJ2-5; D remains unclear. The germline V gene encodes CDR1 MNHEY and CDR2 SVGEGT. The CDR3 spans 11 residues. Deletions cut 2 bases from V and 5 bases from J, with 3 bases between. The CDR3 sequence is CASSYVETQYF. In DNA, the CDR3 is TGTGCCAGCAGTTACGTGGAGACCCAGTACTTC.

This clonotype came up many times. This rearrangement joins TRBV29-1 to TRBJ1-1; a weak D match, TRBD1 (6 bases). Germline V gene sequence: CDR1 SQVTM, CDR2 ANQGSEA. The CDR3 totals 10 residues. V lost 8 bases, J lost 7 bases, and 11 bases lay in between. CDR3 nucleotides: TGCAGCTTTGGGACACTTGAAGCTTTCTTT. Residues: CSFGTLEAFF.

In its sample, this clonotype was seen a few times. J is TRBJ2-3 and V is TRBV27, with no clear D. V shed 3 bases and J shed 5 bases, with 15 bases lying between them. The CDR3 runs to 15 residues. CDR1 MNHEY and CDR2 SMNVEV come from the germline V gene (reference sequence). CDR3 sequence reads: CASSLVGRHQDTQYF. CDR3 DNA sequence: TGTGCCAGCAGTTTGGTTGGCAGGCATCAAGATACGCAGTATTTT.

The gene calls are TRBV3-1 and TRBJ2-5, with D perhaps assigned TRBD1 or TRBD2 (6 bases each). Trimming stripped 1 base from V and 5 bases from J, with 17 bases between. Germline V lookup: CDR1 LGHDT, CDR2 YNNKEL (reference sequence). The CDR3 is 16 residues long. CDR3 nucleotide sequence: TGTGCCAGCAGCCAAGTGGGGGCTGCGGAGGGGGAGACCCAGTACTTC. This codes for CASSQVGAAEGETQYF.

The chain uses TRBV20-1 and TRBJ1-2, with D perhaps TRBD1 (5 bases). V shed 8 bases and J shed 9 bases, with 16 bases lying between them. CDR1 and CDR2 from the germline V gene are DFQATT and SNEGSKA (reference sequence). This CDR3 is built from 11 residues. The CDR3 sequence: CSPRDGFSYTF. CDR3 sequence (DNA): TGCAGTCCCCGGGACGGCTTTAGCTACACCTTC.

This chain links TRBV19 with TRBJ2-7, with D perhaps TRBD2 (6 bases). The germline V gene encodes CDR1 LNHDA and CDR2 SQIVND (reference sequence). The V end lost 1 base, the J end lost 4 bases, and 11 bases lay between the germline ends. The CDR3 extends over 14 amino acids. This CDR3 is CASSIGRGKYEQYF. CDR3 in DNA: TGTGCCAGTAGTATAGGGAGGGGAAAATACGAGCAGTACTTC.

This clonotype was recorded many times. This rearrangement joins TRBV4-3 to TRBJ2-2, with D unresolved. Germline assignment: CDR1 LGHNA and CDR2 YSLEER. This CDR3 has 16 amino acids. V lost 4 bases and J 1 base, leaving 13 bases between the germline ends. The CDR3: CASSPESTRNTGELFF. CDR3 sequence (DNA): TGCGCCAGCAGCCCTGAGAGTACACGGAACACCGGGGAGCTGTTTTTT.

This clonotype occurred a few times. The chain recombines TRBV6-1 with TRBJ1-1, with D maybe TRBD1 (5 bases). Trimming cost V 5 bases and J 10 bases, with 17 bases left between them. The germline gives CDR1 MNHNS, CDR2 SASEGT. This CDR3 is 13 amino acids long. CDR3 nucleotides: TGTGCCAGCAGTACCCTCCAGGGAGCCTCAGCTTTCTTT. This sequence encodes CASSTLQGASAFF.

CDR3 region: CASSFTLAGARSGANVLTF. DNA of the CDR3: TGTGCCAGCAGTTTCACCCTAGCGGGAGCCCGCTCTGGGGCCAACGTCCTGACTTTC. This chain uses TRBV6-2 or TRBV6-3 with TRBJ2-6, with 10 bases lining up with TRBD2. V lost 4 bases and J lost 0; bases outside the gene matches: 9. The V gene's germline CDR1 is MNHEY and CDR2 SVGEGT. The CDR3 has 19 residues.

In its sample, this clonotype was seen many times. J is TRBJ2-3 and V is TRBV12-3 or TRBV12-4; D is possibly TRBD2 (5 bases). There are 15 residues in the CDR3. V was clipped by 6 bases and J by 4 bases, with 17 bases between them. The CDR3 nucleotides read TGTGCCAGCAGGCCGGACTGGGCTCGGGCAGATACGCAGTATTTT. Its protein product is CASRPDWARADTQYF.

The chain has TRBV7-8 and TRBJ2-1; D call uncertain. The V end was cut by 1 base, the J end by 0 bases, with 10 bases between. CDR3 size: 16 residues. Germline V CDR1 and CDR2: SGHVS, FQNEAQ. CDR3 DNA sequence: TGTGCCAGCAGCTTAGTCGGGCCGAGCTCCTACAATGAGCAGTTCTTC. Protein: CASSLVGPSSYNEQFF.

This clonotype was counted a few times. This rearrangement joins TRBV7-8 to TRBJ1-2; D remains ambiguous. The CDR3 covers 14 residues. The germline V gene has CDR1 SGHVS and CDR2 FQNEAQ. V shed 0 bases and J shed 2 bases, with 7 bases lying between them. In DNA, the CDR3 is TGTGCCAGCAGCTTAGCTCACAAGAACTATGGCTACACCTTC. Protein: CASSLAHKNYGYTF.

CDR3 amino acids: CASSLGTSLFF. The CDR3, as DNA: TGTGCCAGCAGCTTAGGGACTAGCCTTTTCTTC. This chain joins TRBV7-3 and TRBJ2-1, with 9 bases fitting TRBD2. Germline CDR1 reads SGHTA; CDR2 reads FQGTGA. V trimming: 2 bases; J trimming: 16 bases; junction bases outside the gene matches: 3. CDR3 length: 11 amino acids.

CDR3 sequence: CASSPKAGMPSYEQYF. CDR3 DNA sequence: TGTGCCAGCAGCCCGAAAGCGGGGATGCCCTCCTACGAGCAGTACTTC. This chain links TRBV4-2 with TRBJ2-7; 7 bases are a match to TRBD2. The germline gives CDR1 LGHNA, CDR2 YNFKEQ. This CDR3 has 16 residues. With 4 bases clipped from V and 0 bases from J, the junction kept 9 bases outside the gene matches.

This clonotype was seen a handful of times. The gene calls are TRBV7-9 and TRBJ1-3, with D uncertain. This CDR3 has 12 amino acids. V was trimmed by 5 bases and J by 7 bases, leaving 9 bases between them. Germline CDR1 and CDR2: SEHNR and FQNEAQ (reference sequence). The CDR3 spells CASSIVLNTIYF. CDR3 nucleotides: TGTGCCAGCAGCATAGTCTTGAACACCATATATTTT. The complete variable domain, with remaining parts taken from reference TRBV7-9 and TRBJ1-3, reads DTGVSQNPRHKITKRGQNVTFRCDPISEHNRLYWYRQTLGQGPEFLTYFQNEAQLEKSRLLSDRFSAERPKGSFSTLEIQRTEQGDSAMYLCASSIVLNTIYFGEGSWLTVV.

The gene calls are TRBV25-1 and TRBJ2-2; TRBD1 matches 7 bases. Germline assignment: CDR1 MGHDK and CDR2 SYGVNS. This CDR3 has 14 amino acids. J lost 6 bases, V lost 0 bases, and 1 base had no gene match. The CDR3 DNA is TGTGCCAGCAGTGAATACGGGACAGCCGGGGAGCTGTTTTTT. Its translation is CASSEYGTAGELFF.